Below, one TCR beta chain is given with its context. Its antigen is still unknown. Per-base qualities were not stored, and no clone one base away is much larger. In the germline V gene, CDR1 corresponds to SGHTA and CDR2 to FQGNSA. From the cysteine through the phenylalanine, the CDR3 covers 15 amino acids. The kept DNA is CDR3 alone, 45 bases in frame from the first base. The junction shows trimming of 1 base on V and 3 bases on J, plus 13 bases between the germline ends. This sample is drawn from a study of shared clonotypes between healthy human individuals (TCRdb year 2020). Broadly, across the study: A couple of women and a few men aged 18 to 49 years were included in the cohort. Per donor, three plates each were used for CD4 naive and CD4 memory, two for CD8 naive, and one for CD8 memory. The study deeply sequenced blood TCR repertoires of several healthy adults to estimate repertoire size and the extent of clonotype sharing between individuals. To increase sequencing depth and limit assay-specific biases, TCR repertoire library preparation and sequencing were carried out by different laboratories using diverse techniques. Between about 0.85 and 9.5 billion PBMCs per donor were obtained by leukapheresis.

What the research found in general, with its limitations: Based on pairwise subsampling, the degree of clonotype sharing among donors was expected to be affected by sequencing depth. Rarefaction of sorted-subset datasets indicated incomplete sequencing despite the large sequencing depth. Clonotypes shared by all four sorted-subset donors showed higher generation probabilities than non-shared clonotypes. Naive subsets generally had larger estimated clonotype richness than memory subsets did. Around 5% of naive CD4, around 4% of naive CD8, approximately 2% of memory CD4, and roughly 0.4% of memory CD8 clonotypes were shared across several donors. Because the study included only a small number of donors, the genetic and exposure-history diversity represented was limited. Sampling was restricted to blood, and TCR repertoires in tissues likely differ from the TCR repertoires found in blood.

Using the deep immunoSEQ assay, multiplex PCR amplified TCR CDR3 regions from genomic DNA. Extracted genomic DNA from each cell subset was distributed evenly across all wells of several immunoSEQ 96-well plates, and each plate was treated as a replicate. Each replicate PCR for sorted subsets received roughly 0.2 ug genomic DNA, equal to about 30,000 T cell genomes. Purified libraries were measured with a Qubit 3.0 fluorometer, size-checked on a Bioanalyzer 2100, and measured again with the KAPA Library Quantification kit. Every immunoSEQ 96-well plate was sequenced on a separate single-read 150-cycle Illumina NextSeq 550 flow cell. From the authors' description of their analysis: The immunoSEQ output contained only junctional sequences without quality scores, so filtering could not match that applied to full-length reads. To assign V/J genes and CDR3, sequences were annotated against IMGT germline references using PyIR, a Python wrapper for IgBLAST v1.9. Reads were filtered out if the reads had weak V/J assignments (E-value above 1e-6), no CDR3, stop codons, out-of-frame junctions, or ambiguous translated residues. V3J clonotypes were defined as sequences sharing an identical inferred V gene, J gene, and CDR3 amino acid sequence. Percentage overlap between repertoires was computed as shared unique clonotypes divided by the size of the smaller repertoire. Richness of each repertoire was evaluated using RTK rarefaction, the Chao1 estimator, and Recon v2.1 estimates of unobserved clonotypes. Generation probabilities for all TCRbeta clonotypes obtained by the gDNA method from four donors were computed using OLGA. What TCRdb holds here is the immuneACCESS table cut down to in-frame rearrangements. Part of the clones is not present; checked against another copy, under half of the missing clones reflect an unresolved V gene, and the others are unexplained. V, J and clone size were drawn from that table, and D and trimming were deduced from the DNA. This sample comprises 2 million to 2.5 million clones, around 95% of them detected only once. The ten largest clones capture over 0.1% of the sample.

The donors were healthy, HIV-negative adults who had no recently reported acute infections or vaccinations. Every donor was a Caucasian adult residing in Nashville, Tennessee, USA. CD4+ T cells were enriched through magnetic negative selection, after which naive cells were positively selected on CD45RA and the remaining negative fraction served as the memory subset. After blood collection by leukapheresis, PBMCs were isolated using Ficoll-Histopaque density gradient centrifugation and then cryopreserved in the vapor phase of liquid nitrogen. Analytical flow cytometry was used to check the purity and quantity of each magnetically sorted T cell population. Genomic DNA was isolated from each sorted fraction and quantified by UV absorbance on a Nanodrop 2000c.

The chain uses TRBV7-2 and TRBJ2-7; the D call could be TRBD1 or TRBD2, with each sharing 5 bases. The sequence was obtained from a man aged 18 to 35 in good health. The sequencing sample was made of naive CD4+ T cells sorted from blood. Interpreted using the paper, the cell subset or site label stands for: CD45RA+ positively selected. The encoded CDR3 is CASSLVEGMGYEQYF. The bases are TGTGCCAGCAGCTTAGTTGAGGGGATGGGCTACGAGCAGTACTTC. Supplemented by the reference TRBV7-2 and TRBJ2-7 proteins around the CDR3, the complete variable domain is GAGVSQSPSNKVTEKGKDVELRCDPISGHTALYWYRQSLGQGLEFLIYFQGNSAPDKSGLPSDRFSAERTGGSVSTLTIQRTQQEDSAVYLCASSLVEGMGYEQYFGPGTRLTVT.